This note documents a single TCR beta chain sequence. Its antigen is unknown. The treatment was: around 19 received Ad26.COV2.S at low or high dose, single or two shots; about 5 received placebo; per-sample allocation not given. It was on day 63 after the first vaccine or placebo injection that samples were taken. The administered vaccine (an Ad26 vector) expressed Wuhan-strain SARS-CoV-2 spike. The CDR3 covers 14 residues. Trimming cost V 5 bases and J 5 bases, with 13 bases left between them. The germline V gene has CDR1 MNHEY and CDR2 SMNVEV (reference sequence). Some clones are missing from TCRdb's copy, which holds only in-frame ones; the method was immunoSEQ multiplex PCR. The data show fewer than 400,000 clones, 85% seen once. The data derive from a study of Ad26.COV2.S vaccination and SARS-CoV-2 variants. Study summary: Ad26.COV2.S, an intramuscular injection, was given once or twice 56 days apart.

General observations from the study: Measurements of TCR breadth and depth may have given underestimates of the total T cell responses.

The source was peripheral blood, collected in a trial of Ad26.COV2.S vaccine versus placebo. The TCR originated in a person between 18 and 65 years old who received the Ad26.COV2.S COVID-19 vaccine or a placebo. The V and J genes are TRBV27 and TRBJ1-5; possibly TRBD1 for D (6 bases). CDR3 region: CASSRDKGDQPQHF. CDR3 sequence (DNA): TGTGCCAGCAGTCGGGACAAAGGCGATCAGCCCCAGCATTTT.